This T cell receptor beta chain was found in a study of blood T cell repertoires in COVID-19. On the study more broadly: The analysed material was cDNA or gDNA that came from T cells, B-cell-depleted T cells, or PBMCs.

Profiling relied on immunoSEQ multiplex PCR, and the TCRdb table lists in-frame clones only, not all of them. The table shows about 250,000 clones, with over 75% occurring only once. The sample consisted of PBMCs or T cells enriched from blood (not recorded which). The sequence was collected from a woman aged 18-29 years who had recovered from COVID-19.

The CDR3, as DNA: TGTGCCAGCAGCTTAGATGCTAGCGGAGGTGAGCAGTTCTTC. Translation: CASSLDASGGEQFF. The chain joins TRBV7-6 to TRBJ2-1; 7 nucleotides line up with TRBD2. This CDR3 contains 14 residues. Germline CDR1 SGHVS, CDR2 FNYEAQ. V was clipped by 1 base and J by 9 bases; unmatched bases: 6.